The clone carrying this T cell receptor (beta chain) was detected ten times or more. TCRdb independently ran MiXCR on the 5' RACE reads; one entry per CDR3 protein. Of about 570,000 distinct CDR3 sequences in the sample, around 9.6% were seen once. Trimming stripped 0 bases from V and 2 bases from J, with 8 bases between. This CDR3 is built from 16 residues. The germline gives CDR1 LGHNA, CDR2 YSLEER. The record originates from a study of identical twins. The data also belong to a second study, concerning yellow fever vaccine responses in identical twins.

The chain carries TRBV4-3 and TRBJ2-6; a possible D gene is TRBD1 (5 bases). Sequencing input: PBMCs. The sequence was collected from a woman aged 18-30 years in good health. The CDR3: CASSQDPDTGANVLTF. The CDR3 bases are TGCGCCAGCAGCCAAGACCCGGACACTGGGGCCAACGTCCTGACTTTC.